This TCR beta chain was obtained from a study of blood T cell repertoires in COVID-19 (dated by TCRdb to about 2020). For context, the study as a whole: The collaborator samples originated in the United States, Italy and Spain and spanned the acute and convalescent phases of COVID-19. Where available, HLA class I and class II types were taken from metadata supplied by the sample provider and were not determined by assay-based typing. The repertoires were released in a freely available public database intended as a resource for research on the immune response to SARS-CoV-2. Samples came from the ongoing ImmuneRACE study (first 160 participants) plus 1,254 subjects from 6 global collaborators. Subjects who had been exposed to COVID-19, were actively infected with it, or had recovered from it provided the deeply sampled blood TCRbeta repertoires that made up the dataset. The material from the prospective study consisted of cDNA or gDNA derived from T cells, B-cell-depleted T cells, or PBMCs. The sample metadata nearly always contained a de-identified subject ID, COVID-19 status, age in years and sex.

TCRbeta CDR3 regions were amplified from genomic DNA using the immunoSEQ Assay, a bias-controlled multiplex PCR. On the study's bioinformatics: The number of nucleated cells in each sample was estimated by amplification of reference gene primers within the assay. To quantify the absolute abundance of each unique TCRbeta CDR3 rearrangement, sequence reads were collapsed and filtered. Productive Simpson clonality was computed per sample as the square root of Simpson's diversity index over productive rearrangements. The table comes from immuneACCESS by way of TCRdb, which keeps in-frame sequences with V and J called. Part of the clones is missing from these tables; in studies checked, under half for an unresolved V gene and the rest for unknown reasons. Clone size and V and J calls were adopted from that table, with D and trimming inferred from the DNA. Recorded for this sample are around 270,000 clones; about 90% of them occurred a single time. The top ten constitute around 2.5% of the sample.

The table lists this clone with a count of one. No cognate antigen has been identified for it. Relative to the germline gene, one junction end is altered; a read error may explain this. Study-wide conclusions, independent of this receptor: The quantity of clinical and demographic metadata differed by source and by participant and was supplied without curation.

Whole blood was collected in K2EDTA tubes by collaborating institutions according to the institutions' own protocols. For TCRbeta analysis, collaborator samples were shipped as frozen whole blood, as isolated PBMCs, or as DNA extracted from either sample type. This sequence originates from a woman in her forties or fifties with acute or convalescent COVID-19. The source material was peripheral blood.

CDR3 loop: CASREVLTNEKLFF. The DNA sequence reads TGTGCCAGCAGAGAAGTCTTAACTAATGAAAAACTGTTTTTT. This receptor chain uses TRBV6-1 and TRBJ1-4; the D gene is not confidently resolved. CDR1 is given as MNHNS and CDR2 as SASEGT, both from the germline V gene. Inclusive of the bounding cysteine and phenylalanine, the CDR3 is 14 residues long. CDR3 DNA only is kept here, 42 bases in frame from base 1.